The source of this T cell receptor beta chain is a study of early T cells in non-severe SARS-CoV-2 infection. Study overall: Bulk RNA isolated from unsorted whole blood underwent sequencing; chains were not paired. Overall study findings and caveats: The matching step, a VDJdb search, favored anti-spike CD8 responses and missed private and CD4 specificities.

This CDR3 comprises 17 residues. Per germline, CDR1 SGHVS and CDR2 FQNEAQ. V lost 2 bases and J 2 bases, leaving 19 bases between the germline ends. This clonotype has a handful of counts. The antigen is undetermined. Individual cDNA molecules were tagged with unique molecular identifiers, the study reported. TCRdb fed the 5' RACE reads into MiXCR, producing one record per CDR3 protein. The data contain 35,000 to 45,000 distinct CDR3 sequences, 6% to 7% of them singletons. The sample was whole blood, taken at baseline. The V and J genes are TRBV7-8 and TRBJ2-7, with D maybe TRBD2 (6 bases). The receptor comes from an adult who was a healthcare worker with PCR-confirmed SARS-CoV-2 infection or an uninfected control (not recorded which). Here the CDR3 reads CASSLLSPFRGTYEQYF. DNA for the CDR3: TGTGCCAGCAGCTTATTATCGCCTTTTCGGGGGACCTACGAGCAGTACTTC. Complete variable domain (other parts from reference TRBV7-8 and TRBJ2-7): GAGVSQSPRYKVAKRGQDVALRCDPISGHVSLFWYQQALGQGPEFLTYFQNEAQLDKSGLPSDRFFAERPEGSVSTLKIQRTQQEDSAVYLCASSLLSPFRGTYEQYFGPGTRLTVT.